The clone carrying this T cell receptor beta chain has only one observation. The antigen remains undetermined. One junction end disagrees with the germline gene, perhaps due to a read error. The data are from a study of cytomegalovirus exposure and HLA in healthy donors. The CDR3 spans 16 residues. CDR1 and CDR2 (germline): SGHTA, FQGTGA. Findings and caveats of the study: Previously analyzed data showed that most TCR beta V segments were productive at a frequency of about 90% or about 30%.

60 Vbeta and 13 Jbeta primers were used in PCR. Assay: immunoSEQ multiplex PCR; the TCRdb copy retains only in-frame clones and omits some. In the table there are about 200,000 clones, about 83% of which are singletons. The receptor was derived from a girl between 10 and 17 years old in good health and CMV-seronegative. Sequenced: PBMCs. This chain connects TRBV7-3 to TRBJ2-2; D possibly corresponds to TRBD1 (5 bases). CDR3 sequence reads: CASRLKTETSVGELFF. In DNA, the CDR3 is TGTGCCAGCAGATTAAAGACAGAGACCTCAGTGGGGGAGCTGTTTTTT. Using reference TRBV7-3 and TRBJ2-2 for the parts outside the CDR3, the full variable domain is GAGVSQTPSNKVTEKGKYVELRCDPISGHTALYWYRQSLGQGPEFLIYFQGTGAADDSGLPNDRFFAVRPEGSVSTLKIQRTERGDSAVYLCASRLKTETSVGELFFGEGSRLTVL.